The 12 T cell receptor beta chains below were found in one sample sequenced in a study of blood T cell repertoires in COVID-19. TCRdb's table, derived via immunoSEQ multiplex PCR, lists solely in-frame clones and lacks some. The data show 25,000 to 35,000 clones, with approximately 84% seen just once and approximately 40% held by the top ten. Sequenced: peripheral blood. The receptors were sampled from a woman over 75 with acute or convalescent COVID-19.

This chain links TRBV21-1 with TRBJ2-7; TRBD2, the table's D call, lacks a check against the DNA. TRBV21-1 constitutes a pseudogene. This CDR3 spans 14 amino acids. CDR3 region: CASSKDGGFGEQYF. The CDR3 DNA reads as TGTGCCAGCAGCAAAGATGGAGGATTCGGCGAGCAGTACTTC.

V is TRBV28 and J is TRBJ1-2; 8 bases match TRBD1. After removal of 5 bases from V and 7 bases from J, the junction contained 12 bases not matched to a gene. This CDR3 has 15 residues. CDR1 and CDR2 from the germline V gene are MDHEN and SYDVKM. The DNA for the CDR3 is TGTGCCAGCAGTCCCGTGGACAGGGACCTCAGTGGCTACACCTTC. Translation: CASSPVDRDLSGYTF.

V gene TRBV12-5 combines with J gene TRBJ2-2; 15 nucleotides agree with TRBD2. The germline V gene encodes CDR1 LGHNT and CDR2 FRNRAP. This CDR3 region has 18 residues. V was pared by 0 bases and J by 6 bases, with 5 bases of the junction left unmatched. CDR3 bases: TGTGCTAGTGGTTTGGTACGGGGACTAGCGGGGGGCTCCGGGGAGCTGTTTTTT. Its translation is CASGLVRGLAGGSGELFF.

The CDR3 region has the DNA TGTGCCAGCTCGAGGGAAGGCTATGGCTACACCTTC. Translating it yields CASSREGYGYTF. The J gene is TRBJ1-2, the V gene TRBV12-3 or TRBV12-4; D is ambiguous. V lost 8 bases and J lost 4, with 11 bases in between. The CDR3 extends over 12 amino acids.

The V call is TRBV2, the J call TRBJ1-5, with 7 bases matching TRBD1. With V trimmed by 5 bases and J by 4 bases, 8 bases remained unmatched. CDR3 length: 15 amino acids. Germline values: CDR1 SNHLY, CDR2 FYNNEI. The DNA of the CDR3 is TGTGCCAGCAGTTCCGGGACAGCCTCGAATCAGCCCCAGCATTTT. It codes for CASSSGTASNQPQHF.

The V gene is TRBV19, the J gene TRBJ1-2; D perhaps matches TRBD1 (6 bases). Germline V gives CDR1 LNHDA, CDR2 SQIVND (reference sequence). The V end was cut by 3 bases, the J end by 2 bases, with 10 bases between. The CDR3 length is 14 residues. The CDR3 is CASSMAGTNYGYTF. For the CDR3, the DNA is TGTGCCAGTAGTATGGCAGGGACAAACTATGGCTACACCTTC.

This clone is large. The rearrangement uses TRBV6-2 or TRBV6-3 and TRBJ1-1, with D unclear. This CDR3 comprises 17 residues. Trimming removed 6 bases at V and 0 bases at J, with 20 bases between. Per germline, CDR1 MNHEY and CDR2 SVGEGT. In DNA, the CDR3 is TGTGCCAGCAGCCGTTCAGGTTTCCAACTCATGAACACTGAAGCTTTCTTT. Protein sequence: CASSRSGFQLMNTEAFF.

J is TRBJ2-3 and V is TRBV30, with 7 positions matching TRBD2. Germline V gene data show CDR1 as GTSNPN and CDR2 as SVGIG (reference sequence). J lost 9 bases, V lost 4 bases, and 7 bases had no gene match. The CDR3 has 12 amino acids. The CDR3 region is CAWTSGALTQYF. In DNA form, the CDR3 reads TGTGCCTGGACTAGCGGAGCACTAACGCAGTATTTT.

The CDR3 DNA sequence: TGTGCCAGCAGCCCTTCTCGAGGGAGGTCGTATCTTCGATCGAACACTGAAGCTTTCTTT. This sequence encodes CASSPSRGRSYLRSNTEAFF. This rearrangement joins TRBV11-3 to TRBJ1-1; D not resolved. The CDR3 loop spans 20 amino acids. The V gene's germline CDR1 is SGHNT and CDR2 YENEEA. V was clipped by 5 bases and J by 1 base, with 29 bases between them. The variable domain in full, with the rest retrieved from reference TRBV11-3 and TRBJ1-1, is EAGVVQSPRYKIIEKKQPVAFWCNPISGHNTLYWYLQNLGQGPELLIRYENEEAVDDSQLPKDRFSAERLKGVDSTLKIQPAELGDSAVYLCASSPSRGRSYLRSNTEAFFGQGTRLTVV.

J is TRBJ1-2 and V is TRBV27; 7 positions agree with TRBD1. The germline V gene encodes CDR1 MNHEY and CDR2 SMNVEV (reference sequence). The CDR3 covers 14 residues. V dropped 8 bases and J dropped 2; count of bases not matched to a gene: 8. The CDR3 bases are TGTGCCAGCGGAACAGGGGTTCCCAACTATGGCTACACCTTC. It yields the protein CASGTGVPNYGYTF.

The chain has TRBV5-1 and TRBJ2-3; 9 positions agree with TRBD2. CDR3 length equals 16 residues. CDR1 is SGHRS and CDR2 is YFSETQ in the germline V gene. The V gene end was trimmed by 3 bases and the J gene end by 2 bases; junction bases not matched to a gene: 7. The CDR3 DNA is TGCGCCAGCAGCTCGGGACTAGCTTTTTCCACAGATACGCAGTATTTT. Translated: CASSSGLAFSTDTQYF. Full variable domain (missing parts from reference TRBV5-1 and TRBJ2-3): KAGVTQTPRYLIKTRGQQVTLSCSPISGHRSVSWYQQTPGQGLQFLFEYFSETQRNKGNFPGRFSGRQFSNSRSEMNVSTLELGDSALYLCASSSGLAFSTDTQYFGPGTRLTVL.

This clone was seen once. This chain links TRBV18 with TRBJ2-7, with 10 bases identical to TRBD1. V was pared by 6 bases and J by 6 bases, with 14 bases of the junction left unmatched. This CDR3 has 16 amino acids. Germline values: CDR1 KGHSH, CDR2 LQKENI. CDR3 region: CASSRQLLTGGSEQYF. CDR3 in DNA: TGTGCCAGCTCCCGCCAGCTGCTGACAGGGGGCAGCGAGCAGTACTTC.